The 9 T cell receptor beta chains below all came from one sample that was sequenced in a study of blood T cell repertoires in COVID-19. Assay used: immunoSEQ multiplex PCR; TCRdb lists only in-frame clones, some missing. The table records some 160,000 clones, 75% to 85% of them present only once. Sample: peripheral blood. The receptor set was obtained from a man in his fifties or sixties with acute or convalescent COVID-19.

The chain has TRBV9 and TRBJ2-1, with 8 bases fitting TRBD1. The length of the CDR3 is 15 residues. Germline CDR1 and CDR2: SGDLS and YYNGEE. Trimming cost V 0 bases and J 9 bases; bases outside gene matches: 8. The CDR3 spells CASSVEGRGLGEQFF. In DNA form, the CDR3 reads TGTGCCAGCAGCGTAGAGGGCAGGGGGCTGGGTGAGCAGTTCTTC.

The chain has TRBV20-1 and TRBJ2-7; D is undetermined. The V end was cut by 3 bases, the J end by 0 bases, with 12 bases between. Germline CDR1 is DFQATT and CDR2 is SNEGSKA (reference sequence). The CDR3 length is 14 residues. CDR3 sequence: CSASLSLTSYEQYF. In DNA, the CDR3 is TGCAGTGCTAGTCTCTCACTTACCTCCTACGAGCAGTACTTC.

The chain couples TRBV20-1 to TRBJ2-3, with D perhaps matching TRBD2 (6 bases). The length of the CDR3 is 11 residues. CDR1 and CDR2 from the germline V gene are DFQATT and SNEGSKA (reference sequence). V was pared by 5 bases and J by 5 bases, with 8 bases between. The CDR3 DNA follows: TGCAGTGCTTTGCGGGGAGATACGCAGTATTTT. Protein product: CSALRGDTQYF.

This clone was counted once. The rearrangement links TRBV2 to TRBJ1-2, with D perhaps TRBD1 (5 bases). CDR3 size: 17 residues. Germline V CDR1 and CDR2: SNHLY, FYNNEI. The V gene lost 7 bases and the J gene lost 1 base, with 22 bases spanning the gap. The DNA of the CDR3 is TGTGCCAGCACCTGGGCACCGCAGGGAAGGGGTAACTATGGCTACACCTTC. This encodes CASTWAPQGRGNYGYTF.

The rearrangement links TRBV10-1 to TRBJ1-1, with a weak D call TRBD1 (6 bases). Germline CDR1 and CDR2: WNHNN and SYGVQD (reference sequence). Trimming shortened V by 6 bases and J by 1 base, and 9 bases separated the two germline ends. This CDR3 comprises 13 residues. The CDR3 nucleotides are TGCGCCAGCAGACAGGGCTCGAACACTGAAGCTTTCTTT. It translates to CASRQGSNTEAFF.

The chain combines TRBV7-9 with TRBJ2-3; no definite D call. V was pared by 5 bases and J by 6 bases, with 12 bases between. The germline V gene encodes CDR1 SEHNR and CDR2 FQNEAQ (reference sequence). This CDR3 region has 13 residues. Here the CDR3 reads CASSAIYSDTQYF. CDR3 nucleotide sequence: TGTGCCAGCAGCGCGATCTACTCGGATACGCAGTATTTT.

Here the CDR3 DNA reads TGTGCCAGCAGCCGACAGGGTGCTAATGAAAAACTGTTTTTT. This translates into CASSRQGANEKLFF. This rearrangement joins TRBV2 to TRBJ1-4; 7 bases map to TRBD1. The J segment lost 3 bases and the V segment lost 6 bases, leaving 4 bases of the junction unmatched. The CDR3 is 14 residues long. CDR1 and CDR2 (germline): SNHLY, FYNNEI. Based on the CDR3 plus reference TRBV2 and TRBJ1-4, the full variable domain is EPEVTQTPSHQVTQMGQEVILRCVPISNHLYFYWYRQILGQKVEFLVSFYNNEISEKSEIFDDQFSVERPDGSNFTLKIRSTKLEDSAMYFCASSRQGANEKLFFGSGTQLSVL.

The V and J genes are TRBV12-3 or TRBV12-4 and TRBJ2-7; D not certain. The CDR3 length is 13 residues. The germline V and J ends were trimmed by 3 bases and 5 bases, with 11 bases remaining between them. CDR3 protein: CASSFGLVDEQYF. The CDR3 DNA sequence: TGTGCCAGCAGTTTCGGTCTAGTTGACGAGCAGTACTTC.

This rearrangement joins TRBV27 to TRBJ1-1; D not certain. Germline V gene data show CDR1 as MNHEY and CDR2 as SMNVEV (reference sequence). Trimming took 5 bases from V and 5 from J, leaving 12 bases between them. There are 13 residues in the CDR3. CDR3 sequence: CASSPLLGTEAFF. CDR3 DNA sequence: TGTGCCAGCAGTCCCTTACTAGGGACTGAAGCTTTCTTT.